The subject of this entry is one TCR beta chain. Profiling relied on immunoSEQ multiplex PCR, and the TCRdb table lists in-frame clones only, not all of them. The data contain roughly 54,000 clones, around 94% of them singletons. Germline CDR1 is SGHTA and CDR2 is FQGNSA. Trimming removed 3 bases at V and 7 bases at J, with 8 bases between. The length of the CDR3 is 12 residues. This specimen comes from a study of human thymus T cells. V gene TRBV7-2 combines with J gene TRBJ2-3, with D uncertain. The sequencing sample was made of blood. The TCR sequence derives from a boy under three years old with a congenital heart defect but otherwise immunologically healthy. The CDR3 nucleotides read TGTGCCAGCAGCTTCTTTGGCTATACGCAGTATTTT. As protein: CASSFFGYTQYF.